These 25 T cell receptor beta chains were all obtained from the same sample, sequenced in a study of blood T cell repertoires in COVID-19. Profiled with immunoSEQ multiplex PCR; TCRdb holds only in-frame clones, not every one. This sample has approximately 50,000 clones, with around 83% found just once. The sequencing input was peripheral blood. These receptors originate from a human donor in a cohort sampled during active COVID-19.

The rearrangement uses TRBV21-1 and TRBJ1-2; TRBD1 is taken as the D call from the table, unchecked against the DNA. TRBV21-1 is a known pseudogene. CDR3 length: 13 amino acids. CDR3 amino acids: CASSSIWQYGYTF. The CDR3 DNA reads TGTGCCAGCAGCAGCATCTGGCAGTATGGCTACACCTTC.

This rearrangement joins TRBV24-1 to TRBJ1-2; D unclear. The length of the CDR3 is 14 residues. CDR1 and CDR2 from the germline V gene are KGHDR and SFDVKD. The germline V and J ends were trimmed by 3 bases and 4 bases, with 11 bases remaining between them. The CDR3 sequence: CATSDQSGSYGYTF. The DNA for the CDR3 is TGTGCCACCAGTGATCAATCGGGTAGCTATGGCTACACCTTC.

J is TRBJ2-7 and V is TRBV21-1; no DNA check was done on the table's D call, TRBD1. TRBV21-1 is reported as a pseudogene. The CDR3 has 19 amino acids. CDR3 nucleotides: TGTGCCAGCAGCAAAGACCTAGGACAGGGGGCCCTTAGCCCCTACGAGCAGTACTTC. The encoded protein is CASSKDLGQGALSPYEQYF.

This chain joins TRBV11-2 and TRBJ2-5; D gene unclear. Trimming removed 2 bases from V and 5 bases from J, with 18 bases in between. Germline V gene data show CDR1 as SGHAT and CDR2 as FQNNGV. The CDR3 is made up of 16 amino acids. The CDR3 spells CASSLRDFQAGETQYF. CDR3 coding DNA: TGTGCCAGCAGCTTACGAGACTTCCAAGCCGGGGAGACCCAGTACTTC.

The chain uses TRBV7-2 and TRBJ1-5; weak D call: TRBD1 (5 bases). V shed 5 bases and J shed 6 bases, with 14 bases lying between them. Germline V CDR1 and CDR2: SGHTA, FQGNSA. The length of the CDR3 is 14 residues. The CDR3 protein is CASSRGQLTQPQHF. Here the CDR3 DNA reads TGTGCCAGCAGCCGTGGACAACTTACTCAGCCCCAGCATTTT.

J is TRBJ2-7 and V is TRBV6-1; D perhaps matches TRBD1 (5 bases). The germline V gene encodes CDR1 MNHNS and CDR2 SASEGT. V shed 2 bases and J shed 6 bases, with 11 bases lying between them. The CDR3 sequence is 13 residues long. The CDR3 DNA reads TGTGCCAGCAGTGAATTCAGGGATGGCGAGCAGTACTTC. Its protein product is CASSEFRDGEQYF.

The J gene is TRBJ2-7, the V gene TRBV4-3, with D maybe TRBD2 (7 bases). The CDR3 is 15 residues long. Germline values: CDR1 LGHNA, CDR2 YSLEER. Trimming stripped 0 bases from V and 0 bases from J, with 9 bases between. DNA of the CDR3: TGCGCCAGCAGCCAAGAACGGGGGGCCTCCTACGAGCAGTACTTC. It yields the protein CASSQERGASYEQYF.

The chain has TRBV28 and TRBJ1-5; 10 bases are a match to TRBD1. The CDR3 contains 15 residues. Trimming removed 4 bases from V and 6 bases from J; junction bases left unmatched: 6. Germline-derived CDR1 and CDR2 are MDHEN and SYDVKM. DNA for the CDR3: TGTGCCAGCAGTTACCGGGACAGGGGTGCTCAGCCCCAGCATTTT. As protein: CASSYRDRGAQPQHF.

V gene TRBV14 combines with J gene TRBJ1-1; D may be TRBD1 (5 bases). V was trimmed by 1 base and J by 4 bases, leaving 7 bases between them. This CDR3 has 13 amino acids. CDR1 is SGHDN, CDR2 FVKESK, per germline. This CDR3 reads CASSQGQGTEAFF. The CDR3 DNA reads as TGTGCCAGCAGCCAAGGGCAGGGCACTGAAGCTTTCTTT.

This chain connects TRBV30 to TRBJ1-4, with D perhaps matching TRBD1 (6 bases). Trimming removed 1 base at V and 8 bases at J, with 20 bases between. Germline loops: CDR1 GTSNPN, CDR2 SVGIG (reference sequence). CDR3 length equals 16 residues. CDR3 loop: CAWSARQGGDWEKLFF. DNA of the CDR3: TGTGCCTGGAGTGCCCGCCAAGGGGGGGATTGGGAAAAACTGTTTTTT.

This clone occurred a few times. Sequence at one end of the junction differs from germline and may be a read error. The DNA of the CDR3 is TGTGCCAGCAGCATAGCCGGGGGACCGACTTCCTACGAGCAGTACTTC. Encoded protein: CASSIAGGPTSYEQYF. The chain links TRBV7-2 to TRBJ2-7; D possibly corresponds to TRBD2 (6 bases). The CDR3 runs to 16 residues. Per germline, CDR1 SGHTA and CDR2 FQGNSA.

This chain joins TRBV5-1 and TRBJ2-3; possibly TRBD1 for D (6 bases). Between the trimmed V and J ends, which lost 1 base and 6 bases, there was a span of 12 bases. From germline, CDR1 is SGHRS and CDR2 YFSETQ. The CDR3 is 14 residues long. CDR3 sequence: CASSLTTGTDTQYF. The CDR3 nucleotides are TGCGCCAGCAGCTTGACCACAGGGACCGATACGCAGTATTTT.

The rearrangement joins TRBV5-8 to TRBJ1-2; 9 positions agree with TRBD1. This CDR3 is 14 amino acids long. V lost 4 bases, J lost 4 bases, and 5 bases stayed unmatched. The germline gives CDR1 SGHTS, CDR2 YDEGEE. The CDR3: CASSPGTGPYGYTF. In DNA form, the CDR3 reads TGTGCCAGCAGCCCAGGGACAGGGCCCTATGGCTACACCTTC.

The chain has TRBV7-2 and TRBJ2-7; the D gene is possibly TRBD2 (6 bases). Trimming took 5 bases from V and 0 from J, leaving 14 bases between them. Germline-derived CDR1 and CDR2 are SGHTA and FQGNSA. CDR3 size: 15 residues. The CDR3 is CASSPARGFSYEQYF. The CDR3 DNA reads TGTGCCAGCAGCCCCGCGCGGGGATTCTCCTACGAGCAGTACTTC.

The rearrangement uses TRBV24-1 and TRBJ2-7, with 7 bases lining up with TRBD2. The CDR3 spans 15 residues. Germline V gene sequence: CDR1 KGHDR, CDR2 SFDVKD. After removal of 2 bases from V and 6 bases from J, the junction contained 9 bases not matched to a gene. CDR3 loop: CATSDSVSGDAEQYF. In DNA, the CDR3 is TGTGCCACCAGTGATTCAGTAAGCGGGGATGCCGAGCAGTACTTC.

This clone occurred many times. The genes are TRBV5-4 and TRBJ2-5, with D unclear. The CDR3 spans 11 residues. The ends were cut back, 0 bases at V and 5 bases at J, with 2 bases in the middle. The germline CDR1 and CDR2 sequences are SGHNT and YYREEE (reference sequence). The CDR3 DNA sequence: TGTGCCAGCAGCTTGGCTGAGACCCAGTACTTC. Its translation is CASSLAETQYF.

This clone has a handful of counts. The rearrangement uses TRBV7-6 and TRBJ1-1; 9 bases agree with TRBD1. Unmatched junction bases numbered 6, after V lost 5 bases and J lost 5 bases. CDR1 is SGHVS and CDR2 is FNYEAQ in the germline V gene. CDR3 length equals 14 residues. The chain's CDR3 is CASSADDRGTEAFF. As DNA, the CDR3 is TGTGCCAGCAGCGCCGACGACAGGGGGACTGAAGCTTTCTTT.

This sequence joins TRBV6-4 and TRBJ2-1; 11 nucleotides match TRBD2. Germline assignment: CDR1 MRHNA and CDR2 SNTAGT. CDR3 size: 18 residues. Trimming removed 5 bases from V and 0 bases from J; junction bases left unmatched: 9. The CDR3 DNA sequence: TGTGCCAGCAGTAAAAATAGCGGGAGGGGCAGCTCCTACAATGAGCAGTTCTTC. Translation: CASSKNSGRGSSYNEQFF.

This clone was detected only a few times. One end of the junction varies from germline; a read error may be responsible. The chain recombines TRBV7-2 with TRBJ2-1, with TRBD1 matching 10 bases. Germline V gene data show CDR1 as SGHTA and CDR2 as FQGNSA. This CDR3 contains 14 residues. CDR3 sequence: CASSFRTGGNGQFF. CDR3 nucleotide sequence: TGTGCCAGCAGCTTCCGGACAGGGGGGAATGGGCAGTTCTTC.

The J gene is TRBJ1-3, the V gene TRBV11-3; no clear D. V lost 0 bases to trimming and J lost 0 bases, with 9 bases between them. Per the germline V gene, CDR1 is SGHNT and CDR2 is YENEEA. The CDR3 runs to 16 residues. CDR3 residues: CASSLDKSSSGNTIYF. In DNA, the CDR3 is TGTGCCAGCAGCTTAGATAAATCCAGCTCTGGAAACACCATATATTTT.

The chain employs TRBV23-1 and TRBJ1-1; unclear D gene. TRBV23-1 is an open reading frame, and its role is uncertain. The CDR3 extends over 14 amino acids. Deletions cut 4 bases from V and 7 bases from J, with 16 bases between. CDR3 residues: CASSLSDLFLEAFF. The CDR3 DNA is TGCGCCAGCAGTCTCTCGGACTTATTCCTTGAAGCTTTCTTT.

The chain has TRBV5-4 and TRBJ2-7, with TRBD2 matching over 7 bases. This CDR3 contains 14 residues. Germline V gene sequence: CDR1 SGHNT, CDR2 YYREEE (reference sequence). After removal of 1 base from V and 2 bases from J, the junction contained 3 bases not matched to a gene. In DNA form, the CDR3 reads TGTGCCAGCAGCTTGTTCGGGACTACCTACGAGCAGTACTTC. Amino acid sequence: CASSLFGTTYEQYF.

The chain has TRBV12-3 or TRBV12-4 and TRBJ1-2, with a tentative D call TRBD1 (6 bases). CDR3 length: 11 residues. The V end lost 6 bases, the J end lost 9 bases, and 11 bases lay between the germline ends. The chain's CDR3 is CASSFRGSYTF. The CDR3 coding sequence is TGTGCCAGCAGCTTCAGGGGAAGCTACACCTTC.

Worth noting for this clone: Other nucleotide sequences in the sample specify the same CDR3. The V call is TRBV5-1, the J call TRBJ2-5, with TRBD2 as a possible D gene (6 bases). The CDR3 extends over 13 amino acids. The V end was cut by 0 bases, the J end by 3 bases, with 6 bases between. Germline assignment: CDR1 SGHRS and CDR2 YFSETQ. The CDR3 DNA is TGCGCCAGCAGCTTGGTAGCGGAAGAGACCCAGTACTTC. Amino acid sequence: CASSLVAEETQYF.

The chain joins TRBV19 to TRBJ2-7, with TRBD2 as a possible D gene (7 bases). CDR1 LNHDA and CDR2 SQIVND come from the germline V gene (reference sequence). This CDR3 spans 15 amino acids. V gave up 5 bases and J gave up 5 bases, with 19 bases separating them. Here the CDR3 reads CASSPRWGGMDEQYF. Here the CDR3 DNA reads TGTGCCAGTAGTCCCCGGTGGGGGGGCATGGACGAGCAGTACTTC.